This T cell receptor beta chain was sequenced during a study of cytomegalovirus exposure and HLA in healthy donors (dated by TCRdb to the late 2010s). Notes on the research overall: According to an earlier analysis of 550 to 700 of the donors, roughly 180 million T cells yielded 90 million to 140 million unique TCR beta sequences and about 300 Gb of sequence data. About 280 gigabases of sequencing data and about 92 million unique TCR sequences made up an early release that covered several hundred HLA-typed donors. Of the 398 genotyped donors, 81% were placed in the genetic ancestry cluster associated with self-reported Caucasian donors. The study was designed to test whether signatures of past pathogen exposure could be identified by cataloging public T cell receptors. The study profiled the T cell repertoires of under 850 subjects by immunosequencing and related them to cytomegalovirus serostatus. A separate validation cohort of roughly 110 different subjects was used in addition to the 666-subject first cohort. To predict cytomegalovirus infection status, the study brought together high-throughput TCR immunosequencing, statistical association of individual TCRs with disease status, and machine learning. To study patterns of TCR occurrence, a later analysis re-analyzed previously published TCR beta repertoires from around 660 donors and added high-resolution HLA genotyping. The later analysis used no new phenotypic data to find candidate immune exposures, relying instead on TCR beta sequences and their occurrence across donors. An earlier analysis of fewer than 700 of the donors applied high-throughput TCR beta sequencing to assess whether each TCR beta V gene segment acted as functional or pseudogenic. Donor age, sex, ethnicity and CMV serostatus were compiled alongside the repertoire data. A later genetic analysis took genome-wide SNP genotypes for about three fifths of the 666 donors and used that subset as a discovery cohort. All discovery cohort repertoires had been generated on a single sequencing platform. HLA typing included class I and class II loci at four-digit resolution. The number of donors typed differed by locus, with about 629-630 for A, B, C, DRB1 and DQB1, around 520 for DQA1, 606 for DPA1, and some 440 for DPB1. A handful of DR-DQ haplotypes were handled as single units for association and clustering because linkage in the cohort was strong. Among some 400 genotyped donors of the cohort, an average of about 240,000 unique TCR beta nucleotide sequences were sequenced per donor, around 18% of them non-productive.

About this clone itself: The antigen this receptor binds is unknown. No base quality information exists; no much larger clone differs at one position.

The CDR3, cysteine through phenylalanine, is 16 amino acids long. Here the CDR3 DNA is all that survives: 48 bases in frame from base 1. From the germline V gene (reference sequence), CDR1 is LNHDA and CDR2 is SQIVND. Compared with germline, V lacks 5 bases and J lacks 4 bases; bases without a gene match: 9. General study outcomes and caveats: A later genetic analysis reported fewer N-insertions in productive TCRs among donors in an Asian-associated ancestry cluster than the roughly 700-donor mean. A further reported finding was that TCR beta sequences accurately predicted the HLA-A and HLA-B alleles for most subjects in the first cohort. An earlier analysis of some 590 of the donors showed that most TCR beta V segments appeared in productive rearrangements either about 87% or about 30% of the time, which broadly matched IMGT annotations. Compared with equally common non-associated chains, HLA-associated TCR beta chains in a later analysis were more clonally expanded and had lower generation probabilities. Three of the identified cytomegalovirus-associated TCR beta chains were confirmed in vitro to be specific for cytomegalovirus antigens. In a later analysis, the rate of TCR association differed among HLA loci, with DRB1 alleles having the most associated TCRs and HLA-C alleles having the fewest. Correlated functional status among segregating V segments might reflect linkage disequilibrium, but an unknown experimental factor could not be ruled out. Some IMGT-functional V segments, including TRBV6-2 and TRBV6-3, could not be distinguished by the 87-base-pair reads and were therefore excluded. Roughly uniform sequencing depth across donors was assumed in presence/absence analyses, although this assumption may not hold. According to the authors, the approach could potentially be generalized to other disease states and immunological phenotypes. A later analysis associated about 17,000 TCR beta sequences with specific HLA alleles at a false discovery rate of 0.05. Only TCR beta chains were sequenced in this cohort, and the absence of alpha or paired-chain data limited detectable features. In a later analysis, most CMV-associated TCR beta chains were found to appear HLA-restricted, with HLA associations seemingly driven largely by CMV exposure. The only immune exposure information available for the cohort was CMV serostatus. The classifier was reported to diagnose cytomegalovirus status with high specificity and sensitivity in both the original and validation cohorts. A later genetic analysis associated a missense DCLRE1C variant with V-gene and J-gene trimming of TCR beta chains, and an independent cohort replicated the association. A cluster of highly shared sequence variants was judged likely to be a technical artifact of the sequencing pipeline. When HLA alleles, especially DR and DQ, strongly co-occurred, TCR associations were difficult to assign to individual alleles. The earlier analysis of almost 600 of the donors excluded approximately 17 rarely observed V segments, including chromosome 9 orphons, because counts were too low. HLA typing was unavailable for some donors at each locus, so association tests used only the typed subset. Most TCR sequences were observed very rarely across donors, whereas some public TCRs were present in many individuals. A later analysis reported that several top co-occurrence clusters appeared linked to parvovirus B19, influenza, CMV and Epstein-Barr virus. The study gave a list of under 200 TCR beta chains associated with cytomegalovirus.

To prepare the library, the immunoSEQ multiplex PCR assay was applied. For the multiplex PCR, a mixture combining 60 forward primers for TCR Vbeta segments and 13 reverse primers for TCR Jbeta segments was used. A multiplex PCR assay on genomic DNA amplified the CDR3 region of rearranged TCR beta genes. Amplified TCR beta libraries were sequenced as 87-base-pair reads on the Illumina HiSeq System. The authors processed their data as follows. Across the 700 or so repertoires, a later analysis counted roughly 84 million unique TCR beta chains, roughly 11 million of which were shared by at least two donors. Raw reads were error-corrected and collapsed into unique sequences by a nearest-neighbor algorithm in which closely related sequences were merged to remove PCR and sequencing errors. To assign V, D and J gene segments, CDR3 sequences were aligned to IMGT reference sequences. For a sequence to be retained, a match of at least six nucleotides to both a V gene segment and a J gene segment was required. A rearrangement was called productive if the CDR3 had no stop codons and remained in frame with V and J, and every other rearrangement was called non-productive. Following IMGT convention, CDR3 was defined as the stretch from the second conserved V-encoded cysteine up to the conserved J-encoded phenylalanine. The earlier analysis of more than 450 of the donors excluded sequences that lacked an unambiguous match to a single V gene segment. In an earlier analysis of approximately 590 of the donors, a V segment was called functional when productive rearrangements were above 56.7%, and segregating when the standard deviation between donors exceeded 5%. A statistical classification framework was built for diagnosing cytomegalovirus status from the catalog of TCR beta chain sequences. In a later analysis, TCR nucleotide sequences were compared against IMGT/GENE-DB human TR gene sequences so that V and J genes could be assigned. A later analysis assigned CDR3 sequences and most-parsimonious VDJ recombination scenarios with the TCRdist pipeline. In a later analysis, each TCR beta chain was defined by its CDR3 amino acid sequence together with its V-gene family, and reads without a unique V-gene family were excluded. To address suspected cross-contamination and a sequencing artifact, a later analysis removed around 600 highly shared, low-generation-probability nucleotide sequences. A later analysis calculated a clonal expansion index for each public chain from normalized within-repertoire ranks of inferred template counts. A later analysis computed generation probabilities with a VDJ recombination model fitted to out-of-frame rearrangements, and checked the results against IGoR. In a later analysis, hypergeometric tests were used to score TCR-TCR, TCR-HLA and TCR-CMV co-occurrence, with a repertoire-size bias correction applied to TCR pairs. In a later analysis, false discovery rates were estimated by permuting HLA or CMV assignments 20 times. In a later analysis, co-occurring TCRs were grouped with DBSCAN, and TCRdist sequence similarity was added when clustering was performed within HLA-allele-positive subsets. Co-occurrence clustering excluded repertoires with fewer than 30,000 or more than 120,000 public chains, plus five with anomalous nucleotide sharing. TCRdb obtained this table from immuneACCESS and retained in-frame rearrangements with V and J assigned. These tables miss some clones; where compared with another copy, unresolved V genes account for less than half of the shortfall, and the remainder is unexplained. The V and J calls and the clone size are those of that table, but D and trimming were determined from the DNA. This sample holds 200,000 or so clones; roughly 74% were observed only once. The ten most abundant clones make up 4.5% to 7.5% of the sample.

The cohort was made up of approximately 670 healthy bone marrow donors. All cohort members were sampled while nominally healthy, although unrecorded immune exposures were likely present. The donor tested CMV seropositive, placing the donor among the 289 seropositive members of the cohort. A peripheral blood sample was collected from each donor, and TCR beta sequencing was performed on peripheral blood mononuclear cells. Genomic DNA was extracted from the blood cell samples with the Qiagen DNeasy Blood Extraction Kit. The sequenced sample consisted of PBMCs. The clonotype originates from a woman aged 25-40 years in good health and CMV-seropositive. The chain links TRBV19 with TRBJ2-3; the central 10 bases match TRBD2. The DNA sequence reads TGTGCCAGTAGTCGCAGCGCTAGCGGGAGTGCAGATACGCAGTATTTT. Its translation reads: CASSRSASGSADTQYF.